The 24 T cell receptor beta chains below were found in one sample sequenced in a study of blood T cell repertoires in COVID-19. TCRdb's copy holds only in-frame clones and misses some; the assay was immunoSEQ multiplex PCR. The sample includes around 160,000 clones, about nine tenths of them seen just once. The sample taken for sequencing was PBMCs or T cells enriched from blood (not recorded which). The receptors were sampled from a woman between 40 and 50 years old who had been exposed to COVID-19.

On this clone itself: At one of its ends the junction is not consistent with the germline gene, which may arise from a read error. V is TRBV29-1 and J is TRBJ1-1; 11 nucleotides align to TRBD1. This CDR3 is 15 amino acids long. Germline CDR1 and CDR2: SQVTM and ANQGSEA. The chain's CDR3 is CSAEGTGGRNTEAFF. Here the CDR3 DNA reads TGCAGCGCTGAAGGGACAGGGGGGCGGAACACTGAAGCTTTCTTT.

The CDR3 bases are TGTGCCAGCAGCTTGGGACAGACAAGGTATAATTCACCCCTCCACTTT. Protein sequence: CASSLGQTRYNSPLHF. The V call is TRBV9, the J call TRBJ1-6; 7 nucleotides align to TRBD1. Germline V gene sequence: CDR1 SGDLS, CDR2 YYNGEE. This CDR3 comprises 16 residues. Losses at the gene ends were 4 bases for V and 4 bases for J; bases not matched to a gene: 8.

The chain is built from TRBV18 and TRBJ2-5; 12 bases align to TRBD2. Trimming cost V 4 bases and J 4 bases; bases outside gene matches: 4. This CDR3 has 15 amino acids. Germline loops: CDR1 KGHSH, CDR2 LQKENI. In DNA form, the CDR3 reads TGTGCCAGCTCACGGACTAGCGGGAAGGGAGAGACCCAGTACTTC. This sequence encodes CASSRTSGKGETQYF.

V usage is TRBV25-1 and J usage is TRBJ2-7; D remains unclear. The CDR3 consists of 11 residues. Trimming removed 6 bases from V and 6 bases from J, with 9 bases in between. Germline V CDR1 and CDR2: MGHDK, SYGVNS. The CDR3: CASRERFEQYF. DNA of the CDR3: TGTGCCAGCAGGGAGCGATTCGAGCAGTACTTC.

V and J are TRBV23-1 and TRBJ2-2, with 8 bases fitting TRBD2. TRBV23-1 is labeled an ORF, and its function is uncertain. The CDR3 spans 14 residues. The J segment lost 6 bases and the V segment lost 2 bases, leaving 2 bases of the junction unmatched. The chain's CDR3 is CASSQPGLAGELFF. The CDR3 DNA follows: TGCGCCAGCAGTCAACCGGGACTAGCCGGGGAGCTGTTTTTT.

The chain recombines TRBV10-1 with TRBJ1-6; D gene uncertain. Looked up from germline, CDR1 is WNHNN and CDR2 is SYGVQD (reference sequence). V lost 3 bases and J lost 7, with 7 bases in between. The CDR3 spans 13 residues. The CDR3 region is CASSDGLNSPLHF. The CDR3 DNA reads TGCGCCAGCAGTGATGGCCTCAATTCACCCCTCCACTTT.

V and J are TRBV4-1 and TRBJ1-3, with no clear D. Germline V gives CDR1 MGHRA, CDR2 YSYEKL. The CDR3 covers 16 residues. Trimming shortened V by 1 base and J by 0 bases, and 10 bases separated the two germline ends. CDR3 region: CASSQAGAFSGNTIYF. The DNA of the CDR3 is TGCGCCAGCAGCCAAGCGGGAGCTTTCTCTGGAAACACCATATATTTT.

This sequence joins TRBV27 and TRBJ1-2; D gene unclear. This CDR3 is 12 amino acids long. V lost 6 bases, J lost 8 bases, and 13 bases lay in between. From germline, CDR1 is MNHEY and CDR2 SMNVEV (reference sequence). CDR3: CASSESGVGYTF. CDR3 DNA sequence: TGTGCCAGCAGCGAATCCGGAGTCGGCTACACCTTC.

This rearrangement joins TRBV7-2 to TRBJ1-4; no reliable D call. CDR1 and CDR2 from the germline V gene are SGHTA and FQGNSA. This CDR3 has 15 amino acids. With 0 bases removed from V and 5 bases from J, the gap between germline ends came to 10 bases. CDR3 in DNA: TGTGCCAGCAGCTTAGCGGTGGGCGAAAATGAAAAACTGTTTTTT. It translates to CASSLAVGENEKLFF.

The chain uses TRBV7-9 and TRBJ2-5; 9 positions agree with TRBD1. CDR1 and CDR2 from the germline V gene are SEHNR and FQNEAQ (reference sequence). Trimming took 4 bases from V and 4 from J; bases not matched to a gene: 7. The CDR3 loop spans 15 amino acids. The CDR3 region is CASSSGQGLIETQYF. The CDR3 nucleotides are TGTGCCAGCAGCTCCGGACAGGGGTTGATAGAGACCCAGTACTTC.

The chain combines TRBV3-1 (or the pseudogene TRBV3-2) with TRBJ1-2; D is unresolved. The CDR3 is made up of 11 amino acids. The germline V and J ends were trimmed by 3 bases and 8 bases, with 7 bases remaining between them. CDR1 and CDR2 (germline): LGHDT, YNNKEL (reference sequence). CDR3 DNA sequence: TGTGCCAGCAGCCAGGGAGACGGCTACACCTTC. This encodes CASSQGDGYTF.

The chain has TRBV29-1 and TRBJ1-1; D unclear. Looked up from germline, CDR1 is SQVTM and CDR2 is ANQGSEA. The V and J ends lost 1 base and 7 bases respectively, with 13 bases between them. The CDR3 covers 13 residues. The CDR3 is CSVEGAANLEAFF. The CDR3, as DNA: TGCAGCGTTGAAGGGGCCGCGAACCTTGAAGCTTTCTTT.

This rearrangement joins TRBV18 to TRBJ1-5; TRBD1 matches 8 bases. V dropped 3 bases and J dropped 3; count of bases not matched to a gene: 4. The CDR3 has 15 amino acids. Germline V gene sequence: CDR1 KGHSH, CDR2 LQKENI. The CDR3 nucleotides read TGTGCCAGCTCACCGTCTCAGGGGGCCAATCAGCCCCAGCATTTT. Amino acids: CASSPSQGANQPQHF.

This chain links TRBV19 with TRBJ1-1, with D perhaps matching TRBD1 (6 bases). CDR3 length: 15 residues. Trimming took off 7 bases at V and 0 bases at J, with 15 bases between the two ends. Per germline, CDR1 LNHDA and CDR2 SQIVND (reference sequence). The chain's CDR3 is CASTLDSLLNTEAFF. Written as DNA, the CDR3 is TGTGCCAGTACCCTGGACAGCCTCTTGAACACTGAAGCTTTCTTT. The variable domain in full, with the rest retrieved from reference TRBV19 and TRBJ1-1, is DGGITQSPKYLFRKEGQNVTLSCEQNLNHDAMYWYRQDPGQGLRLIYYSQIVNDFQKGDIAEGYSVSREKKESFPLTVTSAQKNPTAFYLCASTLDSLLNTEAFFGQGTRLTVV.

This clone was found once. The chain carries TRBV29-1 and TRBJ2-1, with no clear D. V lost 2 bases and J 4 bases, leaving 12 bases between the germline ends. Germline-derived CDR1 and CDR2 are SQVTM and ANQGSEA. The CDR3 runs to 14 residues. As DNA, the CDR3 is TGCAGCGTTGAATCGAACAGTGTATACAATGAGCAGTTCTTC. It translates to CSVESNSVYNEQFF.

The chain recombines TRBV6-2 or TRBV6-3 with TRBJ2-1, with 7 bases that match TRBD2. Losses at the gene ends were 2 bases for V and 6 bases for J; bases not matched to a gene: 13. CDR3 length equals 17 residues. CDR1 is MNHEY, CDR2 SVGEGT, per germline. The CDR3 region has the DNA TGTGCCAGCAGTTACCAACCCTTCGCGGGAGTTTCCAATGAGCAGTTCTTC. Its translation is CASSYQPFAGVSNEQFF.

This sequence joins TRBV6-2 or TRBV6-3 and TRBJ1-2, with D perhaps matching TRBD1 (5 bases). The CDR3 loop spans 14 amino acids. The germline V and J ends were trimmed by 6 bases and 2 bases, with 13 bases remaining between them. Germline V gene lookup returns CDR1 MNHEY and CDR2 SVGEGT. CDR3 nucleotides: TGTGCCAGCAGCGAGACAGCTTACAACTATGGCTACACCTTC. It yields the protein CASSETAYNYGYTF.

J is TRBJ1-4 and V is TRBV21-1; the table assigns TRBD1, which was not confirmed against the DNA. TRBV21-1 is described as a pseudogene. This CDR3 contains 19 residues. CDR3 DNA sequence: TGTGCCAGCACCCTCGGGCGGGACAGGGGCCTTAAGGGTAATGAAAAACTGTTTTTT. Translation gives CASTLGRDRGLKGNEKLFF.

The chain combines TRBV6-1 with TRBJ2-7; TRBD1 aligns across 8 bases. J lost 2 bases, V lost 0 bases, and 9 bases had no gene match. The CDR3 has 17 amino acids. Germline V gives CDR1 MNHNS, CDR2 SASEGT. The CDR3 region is CASSEANRGRGTYEQYF. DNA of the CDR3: TGTGCCAGCAGTGAAGCTAACAGGGGGAGAGGGACCTACGAGCAGTACTTC.

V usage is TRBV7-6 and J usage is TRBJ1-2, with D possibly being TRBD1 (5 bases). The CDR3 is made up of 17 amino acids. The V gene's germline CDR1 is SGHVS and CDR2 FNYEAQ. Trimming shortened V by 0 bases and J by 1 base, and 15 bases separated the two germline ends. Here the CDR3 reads CASSLAPPGGNNYGYTF. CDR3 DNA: TGTGCCAGCAGCTTAGCCCCCCCCGGGGGGAATAACTATGGCTACACCTTC. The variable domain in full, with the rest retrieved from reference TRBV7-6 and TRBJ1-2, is GAGVSQSPRYKVTKRGQDVALRCDPISGHVSLYWYRQALGQGPEFLTYFNYEAQQDKSGLPNDRFSAERPEGSISTLTIQRTEQRDSAMYRCASSLAPPGGNNYGYTFGSGTRLTVV.

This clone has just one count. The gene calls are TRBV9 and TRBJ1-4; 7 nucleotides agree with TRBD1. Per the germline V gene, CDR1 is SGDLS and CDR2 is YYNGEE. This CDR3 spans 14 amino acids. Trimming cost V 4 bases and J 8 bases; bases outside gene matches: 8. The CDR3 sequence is CASSSRQGLEKLFF. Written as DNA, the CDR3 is TGTGCCAGCAGCTCCCGACAGGGTCTCGAAAAACTGTTTTTT.

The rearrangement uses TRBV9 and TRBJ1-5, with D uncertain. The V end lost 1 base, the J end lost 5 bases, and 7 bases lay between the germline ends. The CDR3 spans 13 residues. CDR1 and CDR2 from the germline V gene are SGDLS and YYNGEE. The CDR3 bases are TGTGCCAGCAGCGTAACGGCGGATCAGCCCCAGCATTTT. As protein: CASSVTADQPQHF. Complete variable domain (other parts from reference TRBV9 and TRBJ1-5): DSGVTQTPKHLITATGQRVTLRCSPRSGDLSVYWYQQSLDQGLQFLIQYYNGEERAKGNILERFSAQQFPDLHSELNLSSLELGDSALYFCASSVTADQPQHFGDGTRLSIL.

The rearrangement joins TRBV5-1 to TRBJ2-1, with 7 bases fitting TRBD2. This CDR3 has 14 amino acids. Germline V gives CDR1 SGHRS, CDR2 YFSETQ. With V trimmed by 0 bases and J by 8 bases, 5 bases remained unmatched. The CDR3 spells CASSLGGRVDEQFF. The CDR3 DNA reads TGCGCCAGCAGCTTGGGCGGGAGAGTCGATGAGCAGTTCTTC.

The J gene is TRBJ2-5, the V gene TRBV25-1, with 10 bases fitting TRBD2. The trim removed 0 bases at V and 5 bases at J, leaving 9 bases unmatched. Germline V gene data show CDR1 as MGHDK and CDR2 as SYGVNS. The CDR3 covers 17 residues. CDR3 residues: CASSEYFASGGAETQYF. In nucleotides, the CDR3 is TGTGCCAGCAGTGAATACTTCGCCAGCGGGGGGGCCGAGACCCAGTACTTC.